A single sample is the source of the 7 T cell receptor beta chains below, sequenced in a study of cytomegalovirus exposure and HLA in healthy donors. It was with 60 Vbeta and 13 Jbeta primers that the PCR ran. Using immunoSEQ multiplex PCR, the repertoire was profiled, and TCRdb retains in-frame clones only, with some absent. The sample has 150,000 to 200,000 clones, about 80% seen once; the top ten hold about 1.5%. Sequencing was done on a sample of PBMCs. The source is a man between 18 and 35 years old in good health and CMV-seronegative.

The chain employs TRBV6-5 and TRBJ2-5; 10 nucleotides align to TRBD2. Germline CDR1 and CDR2: MNHEY and SVGAGI. The ends lost 6 bases at V and 11 bases at J; junction bases unmatched: 9. The CDR3 runs to 13 residues. CDR3 sequence (DNA): TGTGCCAGCAGACGAGCGGGAGGGCTGGTGCAGTACTTC. Protein: CASRRAGGLVQYF.

J is TRBJ1-4 and V is TRBV6-1, with D tentatively TRBD1 (6 bases). There are 15 residues in the CDR3. From germline, CDR1 is MNHNS and CDR2 SASEGT. V was cut by 3 bases and J by 8 bases, with 16 bases left in between. The CDR3 DNA reads as TGTGCCAGCAGTGAGGGGGGGGCTCTAGGGGAAAAACTGTTTTTT. Translated: CASSEGGALGEKLFF.

This chain links TRBV7-8 with TRBJ2-7; a possible D gene is TRBD2 (5 bases). Deletions cut 5 bases from V and 1 base from J, with 12 bases between. This CDR3 has 14 residues. Germline lookup yields CDR1 SGHVS and CDR2 FQNEAQ. This chain's CDR3 is CASSPRADSYEQYF. The DNA of the CDR3 is TGTGCCAGCAGCCCGCGGGCGGATTCCTACGAGCAGTACTTC.

This chain connects TRBV15 to TRBJ1-6; D not certain. The CDR3 loop spans 16 amino acids. Germline V gene data show CDR1 as LNHNV and CDR2 as YYDKDF (reference sequence). V lost 0 bases and J lost 9, with 15 bases in between. The CDR3 DNA is TGTGCCACCAGCAGAGATGTTGACACGCCGACTTCACCCCTCCACTTT. As protein: CATSRDVDTPTSPLHF.

The V gene is TRBV5-1, the J gene TRBJ2-7; 12 bases are a match to TRBD1. CDR3 length: 20 residues. Germline V gene lookup returns CDR1 SGHRS and CDR2 YFSETQ. Trimming cost V 4 bases and J 0 bases; bases outside gene matches: 17. DNA of the CDR3: TGCGCCAGCAGCACGGTCGGGGACAGGGGGCCGCATACTTACTCCTACGAGCAGTACTTC. Translated: CASSTVGDRGPHTYSYEQYF. Variable domain in full (rest from reference TRBV5-1 and TRBJ2-7): KAGVTQTPRYLIKTRGQQVTLSCSPISGHRSVSWYQQTPGQGLQFLFEYFSETQRNKGNFPGRFSGRQFSNSRSEMNVSTLELGDSALYLCASSTVGDRGPHTYSYEQYFGPGTRLTVT.

J is TRBJ1-4 and V is TRBV19, with D maybe TRBD1 (5 bases). Germline V gene data show CDR1 as LNHDA and CDR2 as SQIVND (reference sequence). The CDR3 extends over 15 amino acids. Deletions cut 3 bases from V and 2 bases from J, with 10 bases between. The CDR3 region is CASSMKGLTNEKLFF. CDR3 DNA sequence: TGTGCCAGTAGTATGAAGGGGCTGACTAATGAAAAACTGTTTTTT.

This rearrangement joins TRBV6-5 to TRBJ2-3; D might be TRBD2 (6 bases). The V gene lost 0 bases and the J gene lost 2 bases, with 9 bases spanning the gap. This CDR3 spans 15 amino acids. The germline V gene has CDR1 MNHEY and CDR2 SVGAGI. CDR3 in DNA: TGTGCCAGCAGTTACTCGGGACTGCTCACAGATACGCAGTATTTT. It specifies CASSYSGLLTDTQYF.